Presented here are 10 T cell receptor beta chains from one specimen sequenced in a study of OX40 agonist ivuxolimab in advanced cancers. Library generation was performed with the immunoSEQ multiplex PCR assay. The table comes from immuneACCESS by way of TCRdb, which keeps in-frame sequences with V and J called. Part of the clones is missing from these tables; in studies checked, under half for an unresolved V gene and the rest for unknown reasons. In this sample the table shows about 55,000 clones, 77% of which occur a single time. Of the sample, approximately 6% falls within the top ten clones. The material was CD4+ or CD8+ T cells sorted from blood, obtained in a trial of the OX40 agonist ivuxolimab. The receptors were sampled from an adult with an advanced solid tumor such as melanoma, head and neck, liver or kidney cancer.

The chain is built from TRBV10-3 and TRBJ2-1; 10 nucleotides agree with TRBD2. Germline-derived CDR1 and CDR2 are ENHRY and SYGVKD. V trimming: 6 bases; J trimming: 7 bases; junction bases outside the gene matches: 6. The CDR3 is made up of 14 amino acids. CDR3 sequence reads: CAIRARTSGNEQFF. In DNA form, the CDR3 reads TGTGCCATCAGAGCGCGGACTAGCGGAAATGAGCAGTTCTTC.

The chain recombines TRBV10-3 with TRBJ1-1; 7 nucleotides agree with TRBD1. CDR3 length: 14 amino acids. The junction had 9 bases not matched to a gene; V was cut back by 3 bases and J by 8 bases. Looked up from germline, CDR1 is ENHRY and CDR2 is SYGVKD. CDR3 amino acids: CAISDDRDGAEAFF. The CDR3 DNA reads TGTGCCATCAGTGACGACAGGGATGGGGCCGAAGCTTTCTTT.

The V gene is TRBV7-3, the J gene TRBJ2-5; D is possibly TRBD1 (6 bases). The CDR3 is 15 residues long. From germline, CDR1 is SGHTA and CDR2 FQGTGA. The ends were cut back, 2 bases at V and 1 base at J, with 11 bases in the middle. In DNA form, the CDR3 reads TGTGCCAGCAGCTTAGGTCAGGGGAGCCAAGAGACCCAGTACTTC. Translating it yields CASSLGQGSQETQYF.

This clone has just a few counts. The chain couples TRBV18 to TRBJ1-1, with 11 bases identical to TRBD1. The CDR3 loop spans 14 amino acids. Germline CDR1 is KGHSH and CDR2 is LQKENI. V lost 0 bases to trimming and J lost 11 bases; unmatched junction nucleotides: 5. The CDR3 loop reads CASSPPGQGGSAFF. For the CDR3, the DNA is TGTGCCAGCTCACCACCGGGACAGGGGGGCTCGGCTTTCTTT.

V usage is TRBV11-2 and J usage is TRBJ2-7, with D unclear. Germline CDR1 SGHAT, CDR2 FQNNGV. The CDR3 has 12 residues. V was pared by 4 bases and J by 3 bases, with 7 bases between. As DNA, the CDR3 is TGTGCCAGCAGCTCCAACAGCTACGAGCAGTACTTC. It encodes CASSSNSYEQYF. The complete variable domain, with remaining parts taken from reference TRBV11-2 and TRBJ2-7, reads EAGVAQSPRYKIIEKRQSVAFWCNPISGHATLYWYQQILGQGPKLLIQFQNNGVVDDSQLPKDRFSAERLKGVDSTLKIQPAKLEDSAVYLCASSSNSYEQYFGPGTRLTVT.

V usage is TRBV5-4 and J usage is TRBJ2-7, with 7 bases lining up with TRBD1. Germline V gives CDR1 SGHNT, CDR2 YYREEE (reference sequence). V trimming: 4 bases; J trimming: 1 base; junction bases outside the gene matches: 2. The CDR3 is 13 amino acids. This chain's CDR3 is CASSRQGSYEQYF. The CDR3 nucleotides read TGTGCCAGCAGCCGACAGGGTTCCTACGAGCAGTACTTC.

This chain joins TRBV7-2 and TRBJ1-1; D possibly corresponds to TRBD1 (5 bases). V lost 5 bases and J lost 1, with 8 bases in between. This CDR3 region has 13 residues. Germline V gene sequence: CDR1 SGHTA, CDR2 FQGNSA. CDR3 region: CASSLQGNTEAFF. The CDR3 DNA sequence: TGTGCCAGCAGCCTTCAGGGGAACACTGAAGCTTTCTTT.

The chain joins TRBV4-3 to TRBJ2-2; D ambiguous. V shed 3 bases and J shed 3 bases, with 11 bases lying between them. The CDR3 runs to 15 residues. Germline V CDR1 and CDR2: LGHNA, YSLEER. CDR3 loop: CASSHVGRDTGELFF. The CDR3 nucleotides read TGCGCCAGCAGCCATGTTGGTAGGGACACCGGGGAGCTGTTTTTT.

This chain uses TRBV7-2 with TRBJ1-1; unclear D gene. In germline, CDR1 is SGHTA, CDR2 FQGNSA. Trimming stripped 2 bases from V and 1 base from J, with 5 bases between. The CDR3 is 13 amino acids. CDR3 nucleotide sequence: TGTGCCAGCAGCTTAACAACGAACACTGAAGCTTTCTTT. It yields the protein CASSLTTNTEAFF.

This clone has a count of ten or more. This chain connects TRBV5-1 to TRBJ1-1; no definite D call. The CDR3 loop spans 14 amino acids. CDR1 SGHRS and CDR2 YFSETQ come from the germline V gene. V gave up 4 bases and J gave up 1 base, with 11 bases separating them. CDR3 amino acids: CASSPTISNTEAFF. The CDR3 nucleotides are TGCGCCAGCAGCCCCACTATATCGAACACTGAAGCTTTCTTT.